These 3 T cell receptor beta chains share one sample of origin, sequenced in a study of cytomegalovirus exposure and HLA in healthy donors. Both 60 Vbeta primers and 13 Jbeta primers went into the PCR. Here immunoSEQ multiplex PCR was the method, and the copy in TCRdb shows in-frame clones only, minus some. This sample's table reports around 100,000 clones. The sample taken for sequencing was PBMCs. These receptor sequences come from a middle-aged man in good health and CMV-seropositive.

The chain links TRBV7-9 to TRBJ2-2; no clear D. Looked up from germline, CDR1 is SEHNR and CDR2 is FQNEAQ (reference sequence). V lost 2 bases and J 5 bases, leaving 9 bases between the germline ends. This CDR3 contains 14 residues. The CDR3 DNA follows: TGTGCCAGCAGCTTAATAGCAGCAACCGGGGAGCTGTTTTTT. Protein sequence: CASSLIAATGELFF.

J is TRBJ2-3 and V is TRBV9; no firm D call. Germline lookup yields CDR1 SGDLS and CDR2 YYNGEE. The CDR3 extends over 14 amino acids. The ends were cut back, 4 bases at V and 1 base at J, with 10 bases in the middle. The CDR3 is CASSFALGTDTQYF. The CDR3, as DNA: TGTGCCAGCAGCTTCGCGTTGGGCACAGATACGCAGTATTTT.

CDR3 in amino acids: CASSPSGPGGTEAFF. In nucleotides, the CDR3 is TGTGCCAGCAGCCCTAGCGGCCCCGGGGGCACTGAAGCTTTCTTT. The gene calls are TRBV7-2 and TRBJ1-1; TRBD1 is a possible D gene (5 bases). Per the germline V gene, CDR1 is SGHTA and CDR2 is FQGNSA. The V end lost 5 bases, the J end lost 4 bases, and 17 bases lay between the germline ends. The CDR3 covers 15 residues.